These T cell receptor beta chains were read from a single sample in a study of CD8+CD57+ T cells in acquired aplastic anemia. MiXCR was run by TCRdb on the reads, yielding one entry per CDR3 protein. The data show approximately 180,000 distinct CDR3 sequences, with less than 50% seen just once and 1.8% held by the top ten. Sequenced sample: sorted CD4+, CD8+, or CD8+CD57+ T cells (not recorded which) from PBMCs. The source is a human donor with aplastic anemia. Both conserved end residues are part of each CDR3. The D gene is left open where the match is weak. Not every row has a clone size; where given, it reads once, few, many or a size class.

clone_size | d_call | j_call | v_call | cdr3_nt | cdr3_aa
few | NA | TRBJ1-1 | TRBV18 | TGTGCCAGCTCACAAGGGGGGAGGAACACTGAAGCTTTCTTT | CASSQGGRNTEAFF
NA | TRBD1 | TRBJ1-1 | TRBV29-1 | TGCAGCGGCCGACAGGGAGGGGTCACCGAAGCTTTCTTT | CSGRQGGVTEAFF
NA | NA | TRBJ1-2 | TRBV14 | TGTGCCAGCAGCCAGGAGGCGGAGGAAGACAGCAGTTGCTACACCTTC | CASSQEAEEDSSCYTF
many | NA | TRBJ2-5 | TRBV15 | TGTGCCACCAGCGGCCGGGACTTGCAAGAGACCCAGTACTTC | CATSGRDLQETQYF
few | NA | TRBJ1-2 | TRBV28 | TGTGCCAGCAGGGAACAGGGTGGCTATGGCTACACCTTC | CASREQGGYGYTF
NA | NA | TRBJ1-2 | TRBV19 | TGTGCCAGTAGTACCGGCGGGTCGAGCTATGGCTACACCTTC | CASSTGGSSYGYTF
NA | NA | TRBJ2-3 | TRBV11-2 | TGTGCCAGCAGCATAATATTGGGGCGAGATACGCAGTATTTT | CASSIILGRDTQYF
NA | TRBD1 | TRBJ2-3 | TRBV2 | TGTGCCGGGGGACAGGGAGTAGATACGCAGTATTTT | CAGGQGVDTQYF
once | NA | TRBJ1-6 | TRBV14 | TGTGCCAGCAGCCTCGAGGCGGGTGATAGCCTCCACTTT | CASSLEAGDSLHF
NA | NA | TRBJ2-7 | TRBV25-1 | TGTGCCAGCAGTGGCCGGGACTCGCGGGTTTACGAGCAGTACTTC | CASSGRDSRVYEQYF
many | NA | TRBJ2-5 | TRBV30 | TGTGCCTGGAAGGCGGGACAGACGAAACAAGAGACCCAGTACTTC | CAWKAGQTKQETQYF
many | NA | TRBJ2-1 | TRBV11-2 | TGTGCCAGCAGCCCCCAAATACTAGGTAGGTTCGATGAGCAGTTCTTC | CASSPQILGRFDEQFF
NA | NA | TRBJ2-5 | TRBV5-4 | TGTGCCAGCAGCTCCGGCGCTAGCTGGTACCAAGAGACCCAGTACTTC | CASSSGASWYQETQYF
NA | TRBD1 | TRBJ1-2 | TRBV6-1 | TGTGCCAGCACCCGGGACAGGGGGCCCTATGGCTACACCTTC | CASTRDRGPYGYTF
NA | NA | TRBJ2-2 | TRBV7-8 | TGTGCCAGCAGCTTAGTTGGGTCGGGGGAGCTGTTTTTT | CASSLVGSGELFF
NA | TRBD2 | TRBJ2-3 | TRBV19 | TGTGCCAGTAGTATAGTAGCGGGAGTGGATACGCAGTATTTT | CASSIVAGVDTQYF
many | NA | TRBJ1-2 | TRBV20-1 | TGCAGTGGTAGGGGGTCTGGGTTTACGGTAGCCTTC | CSGRGSGFTVAF
NA | TRBD2 | TRBJ2-4 | TRBV29-1 | TGCAGCGTTGACCGCCTGGGAGGGGAGGTATTCGACATTCAGTACTTC | CSVDRLGGEVFDIQYF
NA | TRBD2 | TRBJ2-2 | TRBV15 | TGTGCCACCAGGAGGCTAGCGGAATGCACCGGGGAGCTGTTTTTT | CATRRLAECTGELFF
few | TRBD1 | TRBJ2-5 | TRBV10-1 | TGCGCCAGCAGTGAGGGACAGGGGGCACGGGAGACCCAGTACTTC | CASSEGQGARETQYF
once | NA | TRBJ2-2 | TRBV15 | TGTGCCACCAGCAGTAACCCCAGGGGAGGGTACACCGGGGAGCTGTTTTTT | CATSSNPRGGYTGELFF
NA | NA | TRBJ1-1 | TRBV3-1 | TGTGCCAGCAGCCGTCGGCGGCAGGGGAACACTGAAGCTTTCTTT | CASSRRRQGNTEAFF
NA | NA | TRBJ2-7 | TRBV10-3 | TGTGCCATGAGGGATGGGGGTTCCTACGAGCAGTACTTC | CAMRDGGSYEQYF
many | NA | TRBJ2-5 | TRBV2 | TGTGCCAGCAGGACCCTACAGCTGTACTTC | CASRTLQLYF
NA | NA | TRBJ1-5 | TRBV24-1 | TGTGCCACCAGTGCCGTACTGGGGGGGCCCCAGCATTTT | CATSAVLGGPQHF
many | NA | TRBJ1-1 | TRBV9 | TGTGCCAGCAGCGTAGGGGTGGACATGAACACTGAAGCTTTCTTT | CASSVGVDMNTEAFF
NA | TRBD2 | TRBJ2-2 | TRBV7-3 | TGTGCCAGCAGCAACCTAGCGGGAGGACGGTCCGGGGAGCTGTTTTTT | CASSNLAGGRSGELFF
NA | NA | TRBJ2-1 | TRBV19 | TGTGCCAGTAGCTTTCTATCCTACAATGAGCAGTTCTTC | CASSFLSYNEQFF
few | TRBD1 | TRBJ2-3 | TRBV24-1 | TGTGCCACCAGTGACCTGGGACAGGGGAGGCCAGATACGCAGTATTTT | CATSDLGQGRPDTQYF
few | NA | TRBJ1-6 | TRBV2 | TGTGCCAGCAGTGAAGCCGACCCATCCATTCATAATTCACCCCTCCACTTT | CASSEADPSIHNSPLHF
once | TRBD1 | TRBJ1-3 | TRBV15 | TGTGCCACTAGGGACAGGGGCTCCTCTGGAAACACCATATATTTT | CATRDRGSSGNTIYF
NA | TRBD1 | TRBJ1-1 | TRBV10-3 | TGTGCCATCAGCTGGGACAGGGTTAACACTGAAGCTTTCTTT | CAISWDRVNTEAFF
few | NA | TRBJ1-1 | TRBV29-1 | TGCAGCGCTATGGACGCCTCGAACACTGAAGCTTTCTTT | CSAMDASNTEAFF
NA | NA | TRBJ1-2 | TRBV3-1 | TGTGCCAGCAGCCGAGATAGGAGGGGGGATGGCTACACCTTC | CASSRDRRGDGYTF
NA | NA | TRBJ2-7 | TRBV20-1 | TGCAGTGCTAGGATCGGTGGCTCCTACGAGCAGTACTTC | CSARIGGSYEQYF
NA | TRBD2 | TRBJ2-7 | TRBV20-1 | TGCAGTGCTAGATCTCTAGCGGGACTAGAGCAGTACTTC | CSARSLAGLEQYF
few | TRBD1 | TRBJ2-7 | TRBV10-3 | TGTGCCATCACCGAGACAGGGACCACCTACGAGCAGTACTTC | CAITETGTTYEQYF
many | NA | TRBJ1-1 | TRBV20-1 | TGCAGTGCCACCCCGGGCAGCCCCAAAGCTTTCTTT | CSATPGSPKAFF
NA | TRBD1 | TRBJ1-6 | TRBV15 | TGTGCCACCAGCTTAGTCCCGGGACAGGGTTCACCCCTCCACTTT | CATSLVPGQGSPLHF
many | NA | TRBJ2-4 | TRBV20-1 | TGCAGCGGGGCAGGCCCCCCTCCCAAAAACATTCAGTACTTC | CSGAGPPPKNIQYF
many | TRBD1 | TRBJ2-2 | TRBV10-3 | TGTGCCATCAGTGGGACAGGTCTGGGCACCGGGGAGCTGTTTTTT | CAISGTGLGTGELFF
NA | NA | TRBJ1-1 | TRBV7-7 | TGTGCCGTAAAGACGGAAATGAACACTGAAGCTTTCTTT | CAVKTEMNTEAFF
NA | TRBD1 | TRBJ1-2 | TRBV3-1 | TGTGCCAGCAGCCACCCGCCGGGACAGGGGATAACTGGCTACACCTTC | CASSHPPGQGITGYTF
NA | NA | TRBJ1-1 | TRBV5-1 | TGCGCCAGCAGCCCCGGCGCAGGGGTAGGCACTGAAGCTTTCTTT | CASSPGAGVGTEAFF
many | NA | TRBJ1-4 | TRBV2 | TGTGCCAGCAGTCGGGACAAGGCCGAAAAACTGTTTTTT | CASSRDKAEKLFF
NA | NA | TRBJ2-7 | TRBV11-1 | TGTGCCAGCAGGCGCCTTACAGGGAATGCTCCCTACGAGCAGTACTTC | CASRRLTGNAPYEQYF
NA | NA | TRBJ1-1 | TRBV20-1 | TGCAGTGCTAGATTATCCGAGACAGGGAACACTGAAGCTTTCTTT | CSARLSETGNTEAFF
NA | NA | TRBJ2-6 | TRBV6-4 | TGTGCCAGCAGTCAAACCTCTGGGGCCAACGTCCTGACTTTC | CASSQTSGANVLTF
many | NA | TRBJ2-5 | TRBV20-1 | TGCAGTGCCGGTAGATCTCAAGAGACCCAGTACTTC | CSAGRSQETQYF
once | NA | TRBJ2-7 | TRBV7-9 | TGTGCCAGCAGCTTAGTCCGGCTTTCCTACGAGCAGTACTTC | CASSLVRLSYEQYF
once | TRBD2 | TRBJ2-7 | TRBV29-1 | TGCAGCGTTGAAGATTCCGCGGGGGGGCCTCAACACGAGCAGTACTTC | CSVEDSAGGPQHEQYF